This T cell receptor (beta chain) originates from a study of long-term antiretroviral therapy in people with HIV. Study-wide results and caveats: With ART, diversity went up but was still lower than in transplant donor controls. Researchers lacked any data on ART adherence, viral resistance or therapy changes. Clones that had undergone expansion before ART prevailed in the repertoire throughout all time points.

Every sample had about 0.9-11 million cryopreserved PBMC in it before DNA extraction. The germline CDR1 and CDR2 sequences are WNHNN and SYGVQD (reference sequence). The V and J ends lost 0 bases and 5 bases, in that order; junction bases with no gene match: 8. The CDR3 contains 16 residues. Runs used v3.0 of the immunoSEQ assay and were done at survey level. Generated by immunoSEQ multiplex PCR, the TCRdb table keeps only in-frame clones and is missing some. The sample lists some 19,000 clones, about 80% seen once, with approximately 7% in the top ten. Notes on this clone: Antigen: not known.

The source was unsorted PBMCs, collected 2.2 years after starting antiretroviral therapy. V is TRBV10-1 and J is TRBJ2-3; 7 nucleotides align to TRBD2. The sequence was collected from a man aged 45-65 years with HIV. The CDR3 sequence: CASSESDAGALDTQYF. Here the CDR3 DNA reads TGCGCCAGCAGTGAGTCGGACGCGGGAGCCCTAGATACGCAGTATTTT.